The 21 T cell receptor beta chains below were found in one sample sequenced in a study of cytomegalovirus exposure and HLA in healthy donors. Only in-frame clones appear in the TCRdb table, and some are missing; sequencing was by immunoSEQ multiplex PCR. The table records some 340,000 clones, 87% of them present only once. The material sequenced was PBMCs. The receptors shown here come from a woman aged 30 to 39 in good health and CMV-seropositive.

V is TRBV9 and J is TRBJ2-7; 10 bases match TRBD2. Germline CDR1 SGDLS, CDR2 YYNGEE. There are 20 residues in the CDR3. Unmatched junction bases numbered 18, after V lost 1 base and J lost 2 bases. The CDR3 region has the DNA TGTGCCAGCAGCGTACTCCCAGGACTAGCGGTCGAGGGCCTGGCCTACGAGCAGTACTTC. This gives the protein CASSVLPGLAVEGLAYEQYF.

The chain employs TRBV5-1 and TRBJ1-2; 8 nucleotides agree with TRBD1. The germline CDR1 and CDR2 sequences are SGHRS and YFSETQ. CDR3 length: 13 residues. J lost 4 bases, V lost 3 bases, and 2 bases had no gene match. The CDR3 DNA follows: TGCGCCAGCAGCTACAGGGGGAGCTATGGCTACACCTTC. Encoded protein: CASSYRGSYGYTF.

This clone is a singleton in its sample. The CDR3, as DNA: TGTGCCAGCAGTTTATCAACTAGCGGCTACAATGAGCAGTTCTTC. Protein sequence: CASSLSTSGYNEQFF. The gene calls are TRBV27 and TRBJ2-1, with 8 positions matching TRBD2. Germline-derived CDR1 and CDR2 are MNHEY and SMNVEV (reference sequence). The CDR3 covers 15 residues. V lost 0 bases to trimming and J lost 3 bases; unmatched junction nucleotides: 1.

The chain combines TRBV5-4 with TRBJ1-2; D is ambiguous. V was cut by 3 bases and J by 4 bases, with 7 bases left in between. CDR1 and CDR2 from the germline V gene are SGHNT and YYREEE (reference sequence). The CDR3 has 12 amino acids. The chain's CDR3 is CASSSQTYGYTF. DNA for the CDR3: TGTGCCAGCAGCTCTCAAACCTATGGCTACACCTTC.

The rearrangement uses TRBV25-1 and TRBJ1-1; possibly TRBD1 for D (5 bases). Germline CDR1 reads MGHDK; CDR2 reads SYGVNS. This CDR3 is 13 amino acids long. V was trimmed by 6 bases and J by 3 bases, leaving 11 bases between them. The chain's CDR3 is CASRFQGDTEAFF. The CDR3 DNA is TGTGCCAGCAGGTTCCAGGGTGACACTGAAGCTTTCTTT.

The chain has TRBV29-1 and TRBJ2-5; tentatively, D is TRBD1 (5 bases). The germline V gene encodes CDR1 SQVTM and CDR2 ANQGSEA. V was shortened by 4 bases and J by 4 bases, with 10 bases between the two germline ends. The CDR3 contains 12 residues. CDR3 DNA: TGCAGCGTTGTCCCCCAGGGAGAGACCCAGTACTTC. Residues: CSVVPQGETQYF.

The rearrangement links TRBV18 to TRBJ1-5, with 11 bases identical to TRBD1. CDR1 is KGHSH, CDR2 LQKENI, per germline. The CDR3 runs 17 residues. V gave up 2 bases and J gave up 3 bases; unmatched junction bases: 6. As DNA, the CDR3 is TGTGCCAGCTCACCAGGGGGACAGGGGGGCTCCAATCAGCCCCAGCATTTT. This gives the protein CASSPGGQGGSNQPQHF.

The chain joins TRBV29-1 to TRBJ2-1; the match to TRBD2 covers 8 bases. The trim removed 6 bases at V and 7 bases at J, leaving 8 bases unmatched. CDR3 length: 13 amino acids. The germline V gene has CDR1 SQVTM and CDR2 ANQGSEA. CDR3 nucleotide sequence: TGCAGCGTCCATAGCGGGGATGGTAATGAGCAGTTCTTC. It yields the protein CSVHSGDGNEQFF.

CDR3 residues: CALSRTGGSYNEQFF. In DNA form, the CDR3 reads TGTGCCTTATCTCGGACAGGGGGCTCCTACAATGAGCAGTTCTTC. V usage is TRBV30 and J usage is TRBJ2-1; 10 bases agree with TRBD1. The CDR3 contains 15 residues. Looked up from germline, CDR1 is GTSNPN and CDR2 is SVGIG (reference sequence). The V and J ends lost 7 bases and 0 bases, in that order; junction bases with no gene match: 6.

In its sample, this clone was seen a few times. This chain links TRBV5-5 with TRBJ2-7, with a possible D match to TRBD2 (6 bases). Germline loops: CDR1 SGHKS, CDR2 YYEKEE (reference sequence). The V gene lost 1 base and the J gene lost 5 bases, with 13 bases spanning the gap. CDR3 size: 14 residues. In DNA form, the CDR3 reads TGTGCCAGCAGCTTGTTTGCTAGCGCCCACGAGCAGTACTTC. As protein: CASSLFASAHEQYF.

V is TRBV7-3 and J is TRBJ1-2; D is undetermined. The V gene lost 5 bases and the J gene lost 5 bases, with 12 bases spanning the gap. CDR1 SGHTA and CDR2 FQGTGA come from the germline V gene. This CDR3 has 13 amino acids. This CDR3 reads CASSPNDGYGYTF. The CDR3 region has the DNA TGTGCCAGCAGCCCGAACGACGGATATGGCTACACCTTC.

A note on this clone: Additional DNA sequences in this sample encode the identical CDR3. J is TRBJ1-2 and V is TRBV5-1; D is unclear. The CDR3 is 14 amino acids. Germline CDR1 SGHRS, CDR2 YFSETQ. With 0 bases removed from V and 2 bases from J, the gap between germline ends came to 8 bases. The CDR3 sequence: CASSLDGTNYGYTF. CDR3 nucleotide sequence: TGCGCCAGCAGCTTGGACGGAACAAACTATGGCTACACCTTC.

This chain uses TRBV19 with TRBJ2-1; D is unclear. Germline V gives CDR1 LNHDA, CDR2 SQIVND (reference sequence). CDR3 length: 13 amino acids. V was shortened by 7 bases and J by 8 bases, with 15 bases between the two germline ends. CDR3 bases: TGTGCCAGTAAAAGAAGGGTAGGAGATGAGCAGTTCTTC. It encodes CASKRRVGDEQFF.

The chain recombines TRBV7-2 with TRBJ2-1, with a possible D match to TRBD2 (5 bases). This CDR3 contains 16 residues. Germline-derived CDR1 and CDR2 are SGHTA and FQGNSA. Trimming took 5 bases from V and 2 from J, leaving 16 bases between them. Written as DNA, the CDR3 is TGTGCCAGCAGCCTTAAGTGGGAGTTAGCCTACAATGAGCAGTTCTTC. Translation: CASSLKWELAYNEQFF. Supplemented by reference TRBV7-2 and TRBJ2-1, the full variable domain reads GAGVSQSPSNKVTEKGKDVELRCDPISGHTALYWYRQSLGQGLEFLIYFQGNSAPDKSGLPSDRFSAERTGGSVSTLTIQRTQQEDSAVYLCASSLKWELAYNEQFFGPGTRLTVL.

The chain has TRBV5-4 and TRBJ2-7, with a tentative D call TRBD1 (6 bases). V was shortened by 4 bases and J by 2 bases, with 16 bases between the two germline ends. CDR3 length: 15 amino acids. Germline CDR1 is SGHNT and CDR2 is YYREEE (reference sequence). This chain's CDR3 is CASSGTGTRAYEQYF. CDR3 nucleotide sequence: TGTGCCAGCAGCGGTACCGGGACAAGAGCCTACGAGCAGTACTTC.

The chain is built from TRBV7-9 and TRBJ1-2; 7 bases line up with TRBD1. V dropped 5 bases and J dropped 5; count of bases not matched to a gene: 8. Germline lookup yields CDR1 SEHNR and CDR2 FQNEAQ (reference sequence). The CDR3 contains 14 residues. CDR3 sequence: CASSQSGTAYGYTF. The CDR3 nucleotides are TGTGCCAGCAGCCAGTCTGGGACAGCATATGGCTACACCTTC. Combining the CDR3 with reference TRBV7-9 and TRBJ1-2 gives the whole variable domain DTGVSQNPRHKITKRGQNVTFRCDPISEHNRLYWYRQTLGQGPEFLTYFQNEAQLEKSRLLSDRFSAERPKGSFSTLEIQRTEQGDSAMYLCASSQSGTAYGYTFGSGTRLTVV.

The chain combines TRBV18 with TRBJ1-2; TRBD1 agrees at 7 bases. V was clipped by 6 bases and J by 5 bases; unmatched bases: 12. Germline V CDR1 and CDR2: KGHSH, LQKENI. This CDR3 has 15 amino acids. The CDR3 reads CASSPSSGQLYGYTF. CDR3 DNA: TGTGCCAGCTCTCCTTCATCGGGACAGCTATATGGCTACACCTTC. Using reference TRBV18 and TRBJ1-2 for the parts outside the CDR3, the full variable domain is NAGVMQNPRHLVRRRGQEARLRCSPMKGHSHVYWYRQLPEEGLKFMVYLQKENIIDESGMPKERFSAEFPKEGPSILRIQQVVRGDSAAYFCASSPSSGQLYGYTFGSGTRLTVV.

This clone was seen only a few times. The gene calls are TRBV19 and TRBJ1-6; no clear D. The V gene's germline CDR1 is LNHDA and CDR2 SQIVND (reference sequence). The CDR3 contains 14 residues. Between the trimmed V and J ends, which lost 6 bases and 7 bases, there was a span of 13 bases. The CDR3 here is CASSDPGLNSPLHF. In DNA form, the CDR3 reads TGTGCCAGTAGCGATCCAGGTTTAAATTCACCCCTCCACTTT.

This chain joins TRBV6-5 and TRBJ2-2; possibly TRBD2 for D (6 bases). Germline-derived CDR1 and CDR2 are MNHEY and SVGAGI. The CDR3 covers 14 residues. Trimming pared 4 bases from V and 3 bases from J, leaving 9 bases between. CDR3 DNA sequence: TGTGCCAGCAGTTGGGGAGGCTACACCGGGGAGCTGTTTTTT. It codes for CASSWGGYTGELFF.

The chain joins TRBV2 to TRBJ2-7, with 14 bases aligning to TRBD2. J lost 12 bases, V lost 2 bases, and 15 bases had no gene match. Germline V CDR1 and CDR2: SNHLY, FYNNEI. The CDR3 has 17 amino acids. CDR3 nucleotide sequence: TGTGCCAGCAGTGAAAAACGCTACGGGACTAGCGGGAGCGGAGGGTACTTC. Protein product: CASSEKRYGTSGSGGYF.

V is TRBV10-3 and J is TRBJ1-2; D is uncertain. Germline lookup yields CDR1 ENHRY and CDR2 SYGVKD. This CDR3 is 13 amino acids long. With 3 bases removed from V and 4 bases from J, the gap between germline ends came to 9 bases. The CDR3 sequence is CAISEGSSYGYTF. In DNA form, the CDR3 reads TGTGCCATCAGTGAAGGGTCTTCCTATGGCTACACCTTC.